This TCR beta chain emerged from a study of long-term antiretroviral therapy in people with HIV. With survey level as its setting, the immunoSEQ assay was v3.0. Libraries were prepared by immunoSEQ multiplex PCR; TCRdb keeps only in-frame clonotypes and omits some of them. The sample has over 15,000 clones, over 75% seen once. This CDR3 is built from 14 residues. Germline CDR1 SGHRS, CDR2 YFSETQ. The V end was cut by 2 bases, the J end by 0 bases, with 8 bases between. The chain is built from TRBV5-1 and TRBJ1-1; D is unresolved. The sequence was obtained from a man aged 60 to 75 with HIV. Sample: unsorted PBMCs, taken 0.3 years after starting antiretroviral therapy. The CDR3 spells CASSFHRVNTEAFF. The CDR3, as DNA: TGCGCCAGCAGCTTTCATCGTGTGAACACTGAAGCTTTCTTT. The variable domain in full, completed from reference TRBV5-1 and TRBJ1-1, reads KAGVTQTPRYLIKTRGQQVTLSCSPISGHRSVSWYQQTPGQGLQFLFEYFSETQRNKGNFPGRFSGRQFSNSRSEMNVSTLELGDSALYLCASSFHRVNTEAFFGQGTRLTVV.